The TCR beta chain described here comes from a study of T cell responses to AZD1222 COVID-19 vaccine. This CDR3 is built from 17 residues. Germline assignment: CDR1 MNHEY and CDR2 SVGEGT. V dropped 1 base and J dropped 5; count of bases not matched to a gene: 11. Sequencing was performed with immunoSEQ multiplex PCR; in TCRdb, only in-frame clones are kept and a portion is missing. The sample has about 88,000 clones, roughly 91% seen once. This sequence joins TRBV6-2 or TRBV6-3 and TRBJ2-7, with 10 bases identical to TRBD1. The sample in question was peripheral blood, obtained on day 0 of AZD1222 vaccination. The receptor's source is an adult in good health. CDR3 DNA sequence: TGTGCCAGCAGTTACTTTGATCCGGGACAGGGGATCAACGAGCAGTACTTC. This gives the protein CASSYFDPGQGINEQYF.